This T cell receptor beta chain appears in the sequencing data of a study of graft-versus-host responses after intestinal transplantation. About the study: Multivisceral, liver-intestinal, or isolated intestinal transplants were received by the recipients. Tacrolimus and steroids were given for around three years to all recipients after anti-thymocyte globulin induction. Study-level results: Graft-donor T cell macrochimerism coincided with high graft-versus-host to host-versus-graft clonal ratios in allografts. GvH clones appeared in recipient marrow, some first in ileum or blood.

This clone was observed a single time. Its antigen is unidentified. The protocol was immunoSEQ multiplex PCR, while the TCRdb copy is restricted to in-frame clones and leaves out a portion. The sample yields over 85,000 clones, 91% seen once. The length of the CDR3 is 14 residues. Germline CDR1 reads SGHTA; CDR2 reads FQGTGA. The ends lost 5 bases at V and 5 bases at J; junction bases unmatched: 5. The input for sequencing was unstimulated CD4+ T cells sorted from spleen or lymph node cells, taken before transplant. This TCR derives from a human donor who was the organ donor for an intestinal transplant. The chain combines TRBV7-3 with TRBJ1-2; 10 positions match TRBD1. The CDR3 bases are TGTGCCAGCAGCCGGACAGGGGGAGGATATGGCTACACCTTC. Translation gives CASSRTGGGYGYTF.